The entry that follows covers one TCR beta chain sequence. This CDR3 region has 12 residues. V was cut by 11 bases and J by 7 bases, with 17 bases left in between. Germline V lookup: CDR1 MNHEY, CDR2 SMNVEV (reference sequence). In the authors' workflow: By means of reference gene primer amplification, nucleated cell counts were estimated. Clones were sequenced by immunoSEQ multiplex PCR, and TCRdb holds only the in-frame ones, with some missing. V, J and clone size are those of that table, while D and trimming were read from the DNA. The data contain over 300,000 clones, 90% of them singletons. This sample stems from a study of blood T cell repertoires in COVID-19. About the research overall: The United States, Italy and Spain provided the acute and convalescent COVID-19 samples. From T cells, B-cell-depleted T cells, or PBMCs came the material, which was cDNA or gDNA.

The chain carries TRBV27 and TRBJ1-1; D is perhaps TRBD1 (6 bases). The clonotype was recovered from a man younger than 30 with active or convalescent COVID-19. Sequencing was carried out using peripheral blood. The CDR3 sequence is CAAWGLASEAFF. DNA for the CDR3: TGTGCCGCCTGGGGGCTTGCTAGTGAAGCTTTCTTT.